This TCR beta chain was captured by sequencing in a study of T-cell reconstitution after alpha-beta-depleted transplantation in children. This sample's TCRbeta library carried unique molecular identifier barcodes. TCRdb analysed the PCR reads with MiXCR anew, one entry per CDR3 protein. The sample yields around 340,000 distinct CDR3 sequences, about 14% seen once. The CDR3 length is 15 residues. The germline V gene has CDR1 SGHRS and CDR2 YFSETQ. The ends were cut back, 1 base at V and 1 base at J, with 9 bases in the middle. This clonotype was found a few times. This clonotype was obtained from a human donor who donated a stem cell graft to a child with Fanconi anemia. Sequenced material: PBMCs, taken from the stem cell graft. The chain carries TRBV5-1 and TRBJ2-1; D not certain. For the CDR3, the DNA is TGCGCCAGCAGCTTGAGGTCGGATTCCTACAATGAGCAGTTCTTC. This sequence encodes CASSLRSDSYNEQFF.